What follows are 24 T cell receptor beta chains derived from one specimen sequenced in a study of early T cells in non-severe SARS-CoV-2 infection. From the 5' RACE reads, TCRdb called clonotypes with MiXCR, one entry per CDR3 protein. The table includes tens of thousands of distinct CDR3 sequences, about a tenth detected once. Sequencing was carried out using whole blood. The receptors were gathered from an adult who was a healthcare worker with PCR-confirmed SARS-CoV-2 infection or an uninfected control (not recorded which).

Worth noting for this clonotype: One end of the junction varies from germline; a read error may be responsible. This rearrangement joins TRBV6-2 or TRBV6-3 to TRBJ1-6; D might be TRBD1 (5 bases). The CDR3 loop spans 13 amino acids. Germline values: CDR1 MNHEY, CDR2 SVGEGT. The CDR3 DNA sequence: TGTGTCAGCAGTTTAGGGGTCGGTCCACCCCTCCACTTT. It translates to CVSSLGVGPPLHF.

Worth noting for this clonotype: One end of the junction varies from germline; a read error may be responsible. The V and J genes are TRBV7-2 and TRBJ1-3; D not certain. The CDR3 contains 14 residues. Germline V lookup: CDR1 SGHTA, CDR2 FQGNSA. The CDR3 DNA follows: TGTGCCAGCAGTTTGAACAGCGCTGAAAACGCCATATATTTT. Protein sequence: CASSLNSAENAIYF. Combining the CDR3 with reference TRBV7-2 and TRBJ1-3 gives the whole variable domain GAGVSQSPSNKVTEKGKDVELRCDPISGHTALYWYRQSLGQGLEFLIYFQGNSAPDKSGLPSDRFSAERTGGSVSTLTIQRTQQEDSAVYLCASSLNSAENAIYFGEGSWLTVV.

This clonotype has just a few counts. The chain uses TRBV20-1 and TRBJ2-1; D might be TRBD1 or TRBD2, each matching 6 bases. CDR3 length: 13 residues. V was clipped by 4 bases and J by 6 bases, with 13 bases between them. Germline CDR1 and CDR2: DFQATT and SNEGSKA (reference sequence). CDR3 sequence reads: CSAMAGEANEQFF. Written as DNA, the CDR3 is TGCAGTGCTATGGCAGGGGAGGCCAATGAGCAGTTCTTC.

The V gene is TRBV12-3 or TRBV12-4, the J gene TRBJ2-7; D might be TRBD2 (6 bases). There are 15 residues in the CDR3. Trimming shortened V by 3 bases and J by 5 bases, and 17 bases separated the two germline ends. The CDR3 DNA is TGTGCCAGCAGTTTTGGGACTGGGGGACCCCACGAGCAGTACTTC. It is translated as CASSFGTGGPHEQYF.

V usage is TRBV30 and J usage is TRBJ2-3, with unresolved D. This CDR3 has 13 residues. Germline CDR1 reads GTSNPN; CDR2 reads SVGIG (reference sequence). V lost 5 bases and J lost 3, with 12 bases in between. The DNA of the CDR3 is TGTGCCTGGGGAACCTCAGTTACAGATACGCAGTATTTT. Translation: CAWGTSVTDTQYF.

This clonotype has just a few counts. This chain uses TRBV14 with TRBJ1-1; no clear D. The germline V gene has CDR1 SGHDN and CDR2 FVKESK. V was trimmed by 4 bases and J by 1 base, leaving 7 bases between them. The CDR3 runs to 13 residues. CDR3 region: CASSRPGNTEAFF. In DNA, the CDR3 is TGTGCCAGCAGCCGACCAGGGAACACTGAAGCTTTCTTT.

This chain joins TRBV7-2 and TRBJ2-7, with unresolved D. The CDR3 consists of 12 residues. The germline V and J ends were trimmed by 3 bases and 7 bases, with 10 bases remaining between them. Germline V gene data show CDR1 as SGHTA and CDR2 as FQGNSA. CDR3 DNA: TGTGCCAGCAGCTTGATTGCCGGGGAGCAGTACTTC. As protein: CASSLIAGEQYF. The full variable domain, with the rest looked up from reference TRBV7-2 and TRBJ2-7, is GAGVSQSPSNKVTEKGKDVELRCDPISGHTALYWYRQSLGQGLEFLIYFQGNSAPDKSGLPSDRFSAERTGGSVSTLTIQRTQQEDSAVYLCASSLIAGEQYFGPGTRLTVT.

At least ten counts were recorded for this clonotype. V gene TRBV2 combines with J gene TRBJ2-5, with unresolved D. This CDR3 has 16 amino acids. Germline V CDR1 and CDR2: SNHLY, FYNNEI. The germline V and J ends were trimmed by 8 bases and 0 bases, with 19 bases remaining between them. The CDR3 DNA is TGTGCCAGCCAATACCCAGAAGCATGGGACCAAGAGACCCAGTACTTC. Residues: CASQYPEAWDQETQYF. Together with reference TRBV2 and TRBJ2-5, the CDR3 gives the full variable domain: EPEVTQTPSHQVTQMGQEVILRCVPISNHLYFYWYRQILGQKVEFLVSFYNNEISEKSEIFDDQFSVERPDGSNFTLKIRSTKLEDSAMYFCASQYPEAWDQETQYFGPGTRLLVL.

This clonotype has more than one count but fewer than ten. This sequence joins TRBV5-1 and TRBJ2-7; 12 bases align to TRBD1. CDR3 length: 15 amino acids. Germline V gives CDR1 SGHRS, CDR2 YFSETQ. V lost 5 bases and J lost 2; bases outside the gene matches: 5. The CDR3 DNA follows: TGCGCCAGCAGGTCCGGGACAGGGGGCCCCTACGAGCAGTACTTC. As protein: CASRSGTGGPYEQYF.

The chain links TRBV6-6 to TRBJ2-7; TRBD2 might be the D (5 bases). V dropped 7 bases and J dropped 2 bases, with 12 bases sitting between them. This CDR3 is built from 13 residues. Germline V lookup: CDR1 MNHNY, CDR2 SVGAGI (reference sequence). DNA for the CDR3: TGTGCCAGCACGTGGCGGGCTGCCTACGAGCAGTACTTC. Translation: CASTWRAAYEQYF.

This clonotype was counted at least ten times. The chain links TRBV6-1 to TRBJ2-1, with 12 bases that match TRBD2. Germline V gene sequence: CDR1 MNHNS, CDR2 SASEGT. There are 15 residues in the CDR3. V lost 6 bases, J lost 4 bases, and 4 bases stayed unmatched. CDR3 residues: CASRSTSGGYNEQFF. CDR3 DNA sequence: TGTGCCAGCAGGTCAACTAGCGGGGGGTACAATGAGCAGTTCTTC.

This rearrangement joins TRBV7-2 to TRBJ2-1; no definite D call. V was trimmed by 5 bases and J by 9 bases, leaving 14 bases between them. The CDR3 contains 13 residues. Germline V gene data show CDR1 as SGHTA and CDR2 as FQGNSA. CDR3 region: CASSPLSHSEQFF. CDR3 coding DNA: TGTGCCAGCAGCCCACTTTCACATAGTGAGCAGTTCTTC. Supplemented by reference TRBV7-2 and TRBJ2-1, the full variable domain reads GAGVSQSPSNKVTEKGKDVELRCDPISGHTALYWYRQSLGQGLEFLIYFQGNSAPDKSGLPSDRFSAERTGGSVSTLTIQRTQQEDSAVYLCASSPLSHSEQFFGPGTRLTVL.

This clonotype was picked up a small number of times. V and J are TRBV7-9 and TRBJ2-5, with no clear D. The CDR3 length is 12 residues. The V end was cut by 5 bases, the J end by 9 bases, with 13 bases between. CDR1 is SEHNR and CDR2 is FQNEAQ in the germline V gene (reference sequence). The CDR3, as DNA: TGTGCCAGCAGCGCGGACCTCCGTTCCCAGTACTTC. This codes for CASSADLRSQYF. Variable domain in full (rest from reference TRBV7-9 and TRBJ2-5): DTGVSQNPRHKITKRGQNVTFRCDPISEHNRLYWYRQTLGQGPEFLTYFQNEAQLEKSRLLSDRFSAERPKGSFSTLEIQRTEQGDSAMYLCASSADLRSQYFGPGTRLLVL.

This clonotype was counted only a few times. The chain links TRBV18 to TRBJ2-7, with TRBD2 as a possible D gene (6 bases). Trimming took off 0 bases at V and 3 bases at J, with 9 bases between the two ends. Germline CDR1 is KGHSH and CDR2 is LQKENI. The CDR3 totals 14 residues. The CDR3 loop is CASSPPPGDYEQYF. The CDR3 coding sequence is TGTGCCAGCTCACCACCCCCGGGGGACTACGAGCAGTACTTC.

This clonotype came up many times. The chain combines TRBV12-3 or TRBV12-4 with TRBJ2-1, with TRBD1 identical over 8 bases. Trimming removed 0 bases from V and 5 bases from J; junction bases left unmatched: 3. This CDR3 is built from 15 residues. Written as DNA, the CDR3 is TGTGCCAGCAGTTTAGCCACAGGGGGGAACAATGAGCAGTTCTTC. Encoded protein: CASSLATGGNNEQFF.

This chain uses TRBV4-1 with TRBJ2-5; maybe TRBD1 (6 bases). Germline loops: CDR1 MGHRA, CDR2 YSYEKL. V lost 3 bases and J lost 5, with 16 bases in between. This CDR3 has 15 amino acids. CDR3 protein: CASSHLGQAPETQYF. The CDR3 DNA sequence: TGCGCCAGCAGCCACCTGGGACAAGCCCCGGAGACCCAGTACTTC.

The sample holds a few counts of this clonotype. The chain joins TRBV3-1 to TRBJ1-6; D remains unclear. The CDR3 loop spans 14 amino acids. Germline lookup yields CDR1 LGHDT and CDR2 YNNKEL (reference sequence). With 6 bases removed from V and 1 base from J, the gap between germline ends came to 7 bases. The CDR3 is CASSRRSYNSPLHF. As DNA, the CDR3 is TGTGCCAGCAGTCGCAGGTCCTATAATTCACCCCTCCACTTT.

V is TRBV19 and J is TRBJ2-1; 12 bases line up with TRBD2. The CDR3 spans 13 residues. Losses at the gene ends were 7 bases for V and 8 bases for J; bases not matched to a gene: 3. Germline V CDR1 and CDR2: LNHDA, SQIVND (reference sequence). CDR3: CASKLAGGYEQFF. The CDR3 DNA is TGTGCCAGTAAACTAGCGGGGGGCTATGAGCAGTTCTTC.

The V call is TRBV6-2 or TRBV6-3, the J call TRBJ1-1; D possibly corresponds to TRBD1 (5 bases). The germline gives CDR1 MNHEY, CDR2 SVGEGT. The CDR3 is made up of 13 amino acids. Trimming removed 7 bases at V and 10 bases at J, with 19 bases between. This chain's CDR3 is CASTKGAIRGAFF. The CDR3 nucleotides are TGTGCCAGCACCAAAGGGGCAATCAGAGGAGCTTTCTTT.

The chain couples TRBV7-8 to TRBJ1-4, with D unclear. Germline V lookup: CDR1 SGHVS, CDR2 FQNEAQ. V was clipped by 5 bases and J by 6 bases, with 13 bases between them. This CDR3 has 14 residues. The CDR3 region is CASSPVPGDEKLFF. CDR3 sequence (DNA): TGTGCCAGCAGCCCCGTCCCGGGAGATGAAAAACTGTTTTTT.

This chain links TRBV4-1 with TRBJ1-2; D is uncertain. CDR3 size: 13 residues. V was shortened by 0 bases and J by 7 bases, with 9 bases between the two germline ends. CDR1 and CDR2 from the germline V gene are MGHRA and YSYEKL. The CDR3: CASSQDTQSGYTF. Here the CDR3 DNA reads TGCGCCAGCAGCCAAGATACCCAAAGTGGCTACACCTTC.

The V gene is TRBV19, the J gene TRBJ2-2; D not certain. Germline V CDR1 and CDR2: LNHDA, SQIVND (reference sequence). The V end lost 3 bases, the J end lost 6 bases, and 8 bases lay between the germline ends. The CDR3 runs 13 residues. DNA of the CDR3: TGTGCCAGTAGTATCCTTGATCCCGGGGAGCTGTTTTTT. It specifies CASSILDPGELFF.

This clonotype came up a few times. The chain links TRBV7-3 to TRBJ2-1; 7 nucleotides match TRBD1. Trimming cost V 4 bases and J 2 bases; bases outside gene matches: 5. The CDR3 has 15 residues. Germline V gene data show CDR1 as SGHTA and CDR2 as FQGTGA. The CDR3 DNA is TGTGCCAGCAGCTATCGACAGGGCCCCTACAATGAGCAGTTCTTC. It yields the protein CASSYRQGPYNEQFF.

In this sample, this clonotype turned up a few times. The rearrangement joins TRBV29-1 to TRBJ1-3, with D possibly matching TRBD1 (5 bases). This CDR3 is built from 14 residues. From germline, CDR1 is SQVTM and CDR2 ANQGSEA. The germline V and J ends were trimmed by 5 bases and 2 bases, with 13 bases remaining between them. The CDR3 DNA reads TGCAGCGTTTATGGGGCGCCCCCTGGAAACACCATATATTTT. Translation: CSVYGAPPGNTIYF.